This T cell receptor beta chain came from a study of OX40 agonist ivuxolimab in advanced cancers. Assay: immunoSEQ multiplex PCR; the TCRdb copy retains only in-frame clones and omits some. The data contain under 150,000 clones, around 91% of them singletons. This CDR3 region has 13 residues. From germline, CDR1 is SGDLS and CDR2 YYNGEE. V was cut by 3 bases and J by 10 bases, with 11 bases left in between. The sequence was obtained from an adult with an advanced solid tumor such as melanoma, head and neck, liver or kidney cancer. Sequencing was performed on CD4+ or CD8+ T cells sorted from blood, taken in a trial of the OX40 agonist ivuxolimab. The V and J genes are TRBV9 and TRBJ1-6, with D unclear. The CDR3 region has the DNA TGTGCCAGCAGCGAAGTCCCTAAATCACCCCTCCACTTT. As protein: CASSEVPKSPLHF. Full variable domain (missing parts from reference TRBV9 and TRBJ1-6): DSGVTQTPKHLITATGQRVTLRCSPRSGDLSVYWYQQSLDQGLQFLIQYYNGEERAKGNILERFSAQQFPDLHSELNLSSLELGDSALYFCASSEVPKSPLHFGNGTRLTVT.